A single sample gave rise to the 8 T cell receptor beta chains below, sequenced in a study of blood T cell repertoires in COVID-19. The assay was immunoSEQ multiplex PCR, and TCRdb's table has in-frame clones only and misses some. The table has 240,000 or so clones, 70% to 85% seen once. The sequencing sample was made of peripheral blood. The receptor source for this set is a woman of 80 years or more with acute or convalescent COVID-19.

This chain uses TRBV19 with TRBJ1-5, with 10 bases that match TRBD1. The CDR3 is 12 amino acids. V lost 8 bases, J lost 9 bases, and 4 bases stayed unmatched. Germline V lookup: CDR1 LNHDA, CDR2 SQIVND (reference sequence). CDR3 bases: TGTGCCAGTCGAGGACAGGGGGGGCCCCAGCATTTT. Its protein product is CASRGQGGPQHF.

The chain is built from TRBV19 and TRBJ2-2, with D possibly TRBD2 on 6 matching bases. The CDR3 covers 13 residues. The ends were cut back, 9 bases at V and 5 bases at J, with 13 bases in the middle. CDR1 and CDR2 from the germline V gene are LNHDA and SQIVND (reference sequence). CDR3 coding DNA: TGTGCCAGCTCGGGAGTAAGAACCGGGGAGCTGTTTTTT. Translation: CASSGVRTGELFF.

The chain carries TRBV19 and TRBJ2-5; D call uncertain. Per germline, CDR1 LNHDA and CDR2 SQIVND (reference sequence). Trimming shortened V by 1 base and J by 3 bases, and 9 bases separated the two germline ends. The CDR3 totals 14 residues. CDR3 region: CASSIGRSKETQYF. DNA for the CDR3: TGTGCCAGTAGTATAGGGCGGAGCAAAGAGACCCAGTACTTC.

CDR3 residues: CASSLKRTGGTEAFF. The CDR3 nucleotides read TGTGCCAGCAGCTTAAAGCGGACAGGGGGCACTGAAGCTTTCTTT. V usage is TRBV11-2 and J usage is TRBJ1-1; 10 bases are shared with TRBD1. Germline-derived CDR1 and CDR2 are SGHAT and FQNNGV. J lost 4 bases, V lost 2 bases, and 4 bases had no gene match. The CDR3 covers 15 residues.

This chain links TRBV4-1 with TRBJ2-5; TRBD2 is a possible D gene (5 bases). This CDR3 is 15 amino acids long. Trimming cost V 1 base and J 1 base, with 10 bases left between them. The V gene's germline CDR1 is MGHRA and CDR2 YSYEKL. The DNA for the CDR3 is TGCGCCAGCAGCCAAGGCGGGCCACTCCAAGAGACCCAGTACTTC. Its protein product is CASSQGGPLQETQYF.

V gene TRBV7-9 combines with J gene TRBJ1-5; weak D call: TRBD1 (6 bases). V was pared by 5 bases and J by 2 bases, with 19 bases between. CDR1 is SEHNR and CDR2 is FQNEAQ in the germline V gene (reference sequence). This CDR3 comprises 17 residues. The CDR3 is CASSPSSTGRGNQPQHF. The CDR3 region has the DNA TGTGCCAGCAGCCCCTCCTCGACAGGAAGGGGCAATCAGCCCCAGCATTTT.

The rearrangement links TRBV6-2 or TRBV6-3 to TRBJ2-2, with TRBD2 as a possible D gene (6 bases). Germline CDR1 MNHEY, CDR2 SVGEGT. The CDR3 runs to 15 residues. Trimming took off 6 bases at V and 4 bases at J, with 15 bases between the two ends. In DNA, the CDR3 is TGTGCCAGCAGCCCGCCGGGACTCCCCACCGGGGAGCTGTTTTTT. The encoded protein is CASSPPGLPTGELFF.

The chain has TRBV7-9 and TRBJ2-1, with 7 bases lining up with TRBD2. Unmatched junction bases numbered 7, after V lost 3 bases and J lost 5 bases. CDR1 and CDR2 from the germline V gene are SEHNR and FQNEAQ (reference sequence). The CDR3 is made up of 15 amino acids. The CDR3 sequence is CASSFGGAGNNEQFF. CDR3 sequence (DNA): TGTGCCAGCAGCTTTGGCGGAGCGGGGAACAATGAGCAGTTCTTC.